One and the same sample provided the 24 T cell receptor beta chains below, sequenced in a study of T cells in Graves' hyperthyroidism and ophthalmopathy. From RNA transcripts, TCR beta CDR3 regions were amplified. HTBI primers were employed in a first-round RT-PCR of the TCR CDR3. TCRdb re-analysed the multiplex PCR reads in MiXCR, keeping a single row per CDR3 protein. Altogether around 280,000 distinct CDR3 sequences are present, 10% to 15% being singletons, with the ten largest covering 6.5% to 10%. Specimen: blood. Receptors were obtained from a woman aged 25-40 years with Graves' hyperthyroidism that later progressed to Graves' ophthalmopathy.

Concerning this clonotype itself: The junction and the germline gene differ at one end; a read error may be behind it. The chain is built from TRBV5-6 and TRBJ2-1; D is perhaps TRBD2 (5 bases). CDR1 is SGHDT, CDR2 YYEEEE, per germline. The CDR3 is 14 residues long. CDR3 DNA: TGTGCCAGCAGCTTGGAGGACTTGGGGAATGAGCAGTCCTTC. This encodes CASSLEDLGNEQSF.

The table lists this clonotype with many counts. V and J are TRBV2 and TRBJ1-4; D call uncertain. This CDR3 is 16 amino acids long. V was trimmed by 1 base and J by 7 bases, leaving 16 bases between them. Germline CDR1 reads SNHLY; CDR2 reads FYNNEI. CDR3 coding DNA: TGTGCCAGCAGTGAAGAATTGACACCGAGACGTGAAAAACTGTTTTTT. Residues: CASSEELTPRREKLFF.

This clonotype was seen repeatedly, ten times or more. The rearrangement uses TRBV3-1 and TRBJ2-1; TRBD2 matches at 9 bases. Germline assignment: CDR1 LGHDT and CDR2 YNNKEL (reference sequence). V lost 4 bases to trimming and J lost 7 bases; unmatched junction nucleotides: 5. This CDR3 region has 14 residues. CDR3 DNA sequence: TGTGCCAGCAGCCCCGGGACTAGCTCGAATGAGCAGTTCTTC. The encoded protein is CASSPGTSSNEQFF.

On this clonotype: Since a much larger clone is just one base distant, this may be a read error. The chain carries TRBV18 and TRBJ1-1; 12 positions agree with TRBD1. This CDR3 region has 16 residues. CDR1 and CDR2 (germline): KGHSH, LQKENI. V shed 3 bases, J shed 13 bases, and the junction held 15 bases outside the gene matches. The CDR3 protein is CASSPASGTGGRGGFF. The CDR3 DNA reads as TGTGCCAGCTCACCGGCCTCCGGGACAGGGGGCAGGGGAGGTTTCTTT. Full variable domain (rest looked up from reference TRBV18 and TRBJ1-1): NAGVMQNPRHLVRRRGQEARLRCSPMKGHSHVYWYRQLPEEGLKFMVYLQKENIIDESGMPKERFSAEFPKEGPSILRIQQVVRGDSAAYFCASSPASGTGGRGGFFGQGTRLTVV.

This clonotype was recorded many times. This chain uses TRBV18 with TRBJ2-2; D remains ambiguous. Germline V lookup: CDR1 KGHSH, CDR2 LQKENI. V gave up 2 bases and J gave up 10 bases, with 8 bases separating them. The CDR3 loop spans 12 amino acids. DNA of the CDR3: TGTGCCAGCTCACCAGATGACGTGGAGCTGTTTTTT. Its protein is CASSPDDVELFF.

This clonotype appeared many times. V is TRBV7-9 and J is TRBJ2-7, with D perhaps TRBD1 (6 bases). V gave up 3 bases and J gave up 3 bases, with 12 bases separating them. The CDR3 totals 14 residues. The germline gives CDR1 SEHNR, CDR2 FQNEAQ (reference sequence). CDR3 in amino acids: CASSFRDTYYEQYF. The DNA of the CDR3 is TGTGCCAGCAGCTTCCGGGACACGTACTACGAGCAGTACTTC.

This clonotype was counted ten times or more. V gene TRBV7-2 combines with J gene TRBJ1-6, with 9 bases fitting TRBD1. The germline V gene has CDR1 SGHTA and CDR2 FQGNSA. V dropped 3 bases and J dropped 8; count of bases not matched to a gene: 11. This CDR3 is built from 17 residues. CDR3 nucleotide sequence: TGTGCCAGCAGCTTCGGACAGGGGTCCCCTTTTTATTCACCCCTCCACTTT. This translates into CASSFGQGSPFYSPLHF.

This clonotype appeared many times. The chain carries TRBV13 and TRBJ2-7; D is unresolved. Germline V gene lookup returns CDR1 PRHDT and CDR2 FYEKMQ (reference sequence). The CDR3 loop spans 11 amino acids. Trimming took off 4 bases at V and 7 bases at J, with 8 bases between the two ends. In nucleotides, the CDR3 is TGTGCCAGCAGCTCCGGAGAAGAGCAGTACTTC. Translating gives CASSSGEEQYF.

V usage is TRBV28 and J usage is TRBJ1-1; D is possibly TRBD1 (5 bases). The CDR3 runs to 17 residues. V lost 1 base to trimming and J lost 10 bases, with 25 bases between them. Looked up from germline, CDR1 is MDHEN and CDR2 is SYDVKM. CDR3 residues: CASSLFRITGSTRGAFF. CDR3 DNA sequence: TGTGCCAGCAGTTTATTTAGAATAACAGGTTCAACGAGGGGAGCTTTCTTT.

This clonotype turned up a few times. One base away lies a much larger clone, so this may be a sequencing read error. The chain uses TRBV5-1 and TRBJ1-1; 7 positions match TRBD1. The CDR3 has 13 amino acids. From germline, CDR1 is SGHRS and CDR2 YFSETQ. The CDR3 protein is CAGSPGDSHEAFF. DNA for the CDR3: TGCGCCGGCAGCCCCGGGGACAGCCATGAAGCTTTCTTT.

Ten or more counts support this clonotype. The V call is TRBV2, the J call TRBJ1-1, with D possibly TRBD1 on 5 matching bases. Germline V gene data show CDR1 as SNHLY and CDR2 as FYNNEI. This CDR3 is 13 amino acids long. V was pared by 6 bases and J by 0 bases, with 8 bases between. CDR3 nucleotides: TGTGCCAGCAGCTCGGACATGAACACTGAAGCTTTCTTT. Encoded protein: CASSSDMNTEAFF.

This clonotype has at least ten counts. The rearrangement uses TRBV10-3 and TRBJ2-1; D ambiguous. CDR1 is ENHRY and CDR2 is SYGVKD in the germline V gene. The CDR3 length is 13 residues. The V end lost 7 bases, the J end lost 4 bases, and 11 bases lay between the germline ends. The CDR3 protein is CAIIAEPYNEQFF. CDR3 DNA: TGTGCCATCATTGCCGAGCCGTACAATGAGCAGTTCTTC.

V gene TRBV2 combines with J gene TRBJ1-5; no reliable D call. The CDR3 runs to 12 residues. In germline, CDR1 is SNHLY, CDR2 FYNNEI. The germline V and J ends were trimmed by 7 bases and 4 bases, with 8 bases remaining between them. In DNA, the CDR3 is TGTGCCAGCAATTTACTAAATCAGCCCCAGCATTTT. Protein sequence: CASNLLNQPQHF. Combining the CDR3 with reference TRBV2 and TRBJ1-5 gives the whole variable domain EPEVTQTPSHQVTQMGQEVILRCVPISNHLYFYWYRQILGQKVEFLVSFYNNEISEKSEIFDDQFSVERPDGSNFTLKIRSTKLEDSAMYFCASNLLNQPQHFGDGTRLSIL.

The chain combines TRBV5-6 with TRBJ1-4, with D uncertain. This CDR3 region has 14 residues. The ends were cut back, 2 bases at V and 6 bases at J, with 11 bases in the middle. The germline gives CDR1 SGHDT, CDR2 YYEEEE. The CDR3 spells CASSFGSGDEKLFF. The CDR3 DNA reads TGTGCCAGCAGCTTCGGATCGGGCGATGAAAAACTGTTTTTT.

The genes are TRBV19 and TRBJ2-6; D is unresolved. The CDR3 runs 16 residues. From germline, CDR1 is LNHDA and CDR2 SQIVND (reference sequence). Trimming shortened V by 4 bases and J by 0 bases, and 10 bases separated the two germline ends. CDR3 residues: CASSRSRNSGANVLTF. The CDR3 nucleotides read TGTGCCAGTAGTAGATCCCGAAACTCTGGGGCCAACGTCCTGACTTTC.

This clonotype was seen many times. This chain uses TRBV6-2 or TRBV6-3 with TRBJ2-7, with D tentatively TRBD2 (6 bases). Trimming cost V 2 bases and J 8 bases, with 13 bases left between them. This CDR3 is built from 13 residues. In germline, CDR1 is MNHEY, CDR2 SVGEGT. This chain's CDR3 is CASSYLTRNQQYF. CDR3 coding DNA: TGTGCCAGCAGTTACCTGACTAGGAATCAGCAGTACTTC.

This clonotype has just a few counts. V is TRBV10-3 and J is TRBJ1-1, with D possibly matching TRBD1 (6 bases). This CDR3 has 11 residues. Germline lookup yields CDR1 ENHRY and CDR2 SYGVKD. Trimming took off 6 bases at V and 6 bases at J, with 8 bases between the two ends. The CDR3 sequence is CAIRGGAEAFF. Here the CDR3 DNA reads TGTGCCATCAGAGGGGGGGCTGAAGCTTTCTTT.

The sample holds many counts of this clonotype. The J gene is TRBJ2-3, the V gene TRBV7-9; 9 nucleotides match TRBD2. The CDR3 totals 15 residues. J gave up 2 bases and V 5 bases, and 5 bases lay outside the gene matches. Germline CDR1 SEHNR, CDR2 FQNEAQ (reference sequence). The CDR3 DNA is TGTGCCAGCAGCGGGGGACTAGCTAACACAGATACGCAGTATTTT. Translation gives CASSGGLANTDTQYF.

This clonotype showed up many times. V gene TRBV2 combines with J gene TRBJ2-7, with no clear D. The germline V gene encodes CDR1 SNHLY and CDR2 FYNNEI. Trimming cost V 4 bases and J 3 bases, with 7 bases left between them. CDR3 size: 12 residues. The CDR3 reads CASSVQLYEQYF. Here the CDR3 DNA reads TGTGCCAGCAGTGTTCAGCTCTACGAGCAGTACTTC.

The chain links TRBV30 to TRBJ1-6; 7 nucleotides match TRBD1. Germline loops: CDR1 GTSNPN, CDR2 SVGIG (reference sequence). The V and J ends lost 8 bases and 0 bases, in that order; junction bases with no gene match: 4. CDR3 length: 14 residues. This chain's CDR3 is CAGRDSSYNSPLHF. The CDR3 DNA is TGTGCCGGGCGGGACAGCTCCTATAATTCACCCCTCCACTTT.

In its sample, this clonotype was seen many times. V is TRBV7-2 and J is TRBJ2-2; TRBD2 agrees at 8 bases. This CDR3 is 16 amino acids long. Germline V gene lookup returns CDR1 SGHTA and CDR2 FQGNSA. V shed 4 bases, J shed 6 bases, and the junction held 10 bases outside the gene matches. The CDR3 nucleotides are TGTGCCAGCAGCTCATTCGGGGGGGCTGTGGCCGGGGAGCTGTTTTTT. Translating it yields CASSSFGGAVAGELFF.

This clonotype was detected ten times or more. The CDR3 loop reads CASSLTGTAGNTIYF. The CDR3 DNA follows: TGTGCCAGCAGCCTCACCGGGACCGCGGGAAACACCATATATTTT. The V gene is TRBV27, the J gene TRBJ1-3; the D gene is possibly TRBD1 (5 bases). V lost 6 bases and J 4 bases, leaving 16 bases between the germline ends. Germline CDR1 and CDR2: MNHEY and SMNVEV (reference sequence). This CDR3 is built from 15 residues.

This clonotype was recorded at least ten times. The chain employs TRBV27 and TRBJ2-7; D not certain. Germline V gene sequence: CDR1 MNHEY, CDR2 SMNVEV (reference sequence). The CDR3 totals 14 residues. Deletions cut 1 base from V and 5 bases from J, with 12 bases between. The CDR3 sequence: CASSLYGSVDEQYF. As DNA, the CDR3 is TGTGCCAGCAGTTTATATGGGTCCGTCGACGAGCAGTACTTC.

At least ten counts were recorded for this clonotype. The chain employs TRBV7-9 and TRBJ2-7; D is unresolved. Germline values: CDR1 SEHNR, CDR2 FQNEAQ (reference sequence). The CDR3 length is 14 residues. V shed 3 bases and J shed 7 bases, with 16 bases lying between them. CDR3 sequence (DNA): TGTGCCAGCAGCTTGGACGGTGCGGTAATAGAGCAGTACTTC. This translates into CASSLDGAVIEQYF.